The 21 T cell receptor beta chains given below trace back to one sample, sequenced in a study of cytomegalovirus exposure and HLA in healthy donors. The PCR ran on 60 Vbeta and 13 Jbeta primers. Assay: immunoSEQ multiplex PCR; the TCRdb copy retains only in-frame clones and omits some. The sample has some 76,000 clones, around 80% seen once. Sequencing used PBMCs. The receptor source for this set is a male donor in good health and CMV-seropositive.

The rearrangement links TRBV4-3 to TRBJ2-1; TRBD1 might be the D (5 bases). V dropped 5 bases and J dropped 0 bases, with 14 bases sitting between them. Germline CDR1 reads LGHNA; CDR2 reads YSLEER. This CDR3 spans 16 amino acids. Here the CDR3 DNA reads TGCGCCAGCAGCGTCACAGGTAGCTACTCCTACAATGAGCAGTTCTTC. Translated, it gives CASSVTGSYSYNEQFF.

CDR3 loop: CASNYRGQYEQYF. CDR3 nucleotides: TGTGCCAGCAACTACAGGGGGCAGTACGAGCAGTACTTC. The chain has TRBV7-2 and TRBJ2-7; TRBD1 matches 9 bases. The CDR3 is 13 residues long. Germline V gene lookup returns CDR1 SGHTA and CDR2 FQGNSA. With V trimmed by 7 bases and J by 4 bases, 5 bases remained unmatched.

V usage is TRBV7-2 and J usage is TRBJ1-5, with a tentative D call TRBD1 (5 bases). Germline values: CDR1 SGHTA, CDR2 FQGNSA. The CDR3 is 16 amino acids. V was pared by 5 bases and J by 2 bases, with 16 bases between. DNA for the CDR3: TGTGCCAGCAGCCTACAAGGGGTGTACGGCAATCAGCCCCAGCATTTT. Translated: CASSLQGVYGNQPQHF. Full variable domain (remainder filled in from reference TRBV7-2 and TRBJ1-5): GAGVSQSPSNKVTEKGKDVELRCDPISGHTALYWYRQSLGQGLEFLIYFQGNSAPDKSGLPSDRFSAERTGGSVSTLTIQRTQQEDSAVYLCASSLQGVYGNQPQHFGDGTRLSIL.

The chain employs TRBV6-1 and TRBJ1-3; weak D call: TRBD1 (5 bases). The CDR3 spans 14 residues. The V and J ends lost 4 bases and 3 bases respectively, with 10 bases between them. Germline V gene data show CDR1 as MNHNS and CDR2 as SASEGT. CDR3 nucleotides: TGTGCCAGCAGTGCTTCGGGGGTTGGAAACACCATATATTTT. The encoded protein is CASSASGVGNTIYF.

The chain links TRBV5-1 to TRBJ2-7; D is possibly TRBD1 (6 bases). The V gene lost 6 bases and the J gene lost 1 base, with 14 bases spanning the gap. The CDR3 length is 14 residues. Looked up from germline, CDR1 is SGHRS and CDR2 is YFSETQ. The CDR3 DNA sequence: TGCGCCAGCACCCCCGGACAGCGGTCCTACGAGCAGTACTTC. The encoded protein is CASTPGQRSYEQYF.

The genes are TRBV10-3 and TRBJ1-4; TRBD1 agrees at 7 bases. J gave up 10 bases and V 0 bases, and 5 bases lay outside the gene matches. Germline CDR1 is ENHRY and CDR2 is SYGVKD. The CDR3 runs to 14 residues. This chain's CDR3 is CAISESQGGGKLFF. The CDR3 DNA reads TGTGCCATCAGTGAGTCGCAGGGGGGTGGAAAACTGTTTTTT.

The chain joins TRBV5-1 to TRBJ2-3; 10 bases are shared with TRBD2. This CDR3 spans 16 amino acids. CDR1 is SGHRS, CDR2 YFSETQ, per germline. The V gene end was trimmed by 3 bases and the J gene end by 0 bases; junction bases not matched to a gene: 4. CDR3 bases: TGCGCCAGCAGCTACCTAGCGGGGGCAAGCACAGATACGCAGTATTTT. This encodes CASSYLAGASTDTQYF.

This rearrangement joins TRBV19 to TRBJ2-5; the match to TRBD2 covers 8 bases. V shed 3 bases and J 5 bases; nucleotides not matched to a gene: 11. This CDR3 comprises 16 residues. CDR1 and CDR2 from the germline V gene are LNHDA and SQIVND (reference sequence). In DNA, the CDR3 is TGTGCCAGTAGTATCACCAGCGGGGGCCCCCGGGAGACCCAGTACTTC. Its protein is CASSITSGGPRETQYF.

The CDR3 region is CASSWDSYNEQFF. In DNA form, the CDR3 reads TGTGCCAGCAGCTGGGACAGCTACAATGAGCAGTTCTTC. The V call is TRBV6-6, the J call TRBJ2-1; 7 positions agree with TRBD1. With V trimmed by 6 bases and J by 3 bases, 2 bases remained unmatched. The CDR3 sequence is 13 residues long. Germline V lookup: CDR1 MNHNY, CDR2 SVGAGI (reference sequence).

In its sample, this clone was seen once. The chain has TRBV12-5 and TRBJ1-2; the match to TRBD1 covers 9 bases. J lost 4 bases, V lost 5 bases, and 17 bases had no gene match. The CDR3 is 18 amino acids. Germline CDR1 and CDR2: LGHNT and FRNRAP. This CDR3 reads CASGTPQGQGWPPYGYTF. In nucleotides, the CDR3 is TGTGCTAGTGGTACCCCCCAGGGACAGGGTTGGCCCCCCTATGGCTACACCTTC.

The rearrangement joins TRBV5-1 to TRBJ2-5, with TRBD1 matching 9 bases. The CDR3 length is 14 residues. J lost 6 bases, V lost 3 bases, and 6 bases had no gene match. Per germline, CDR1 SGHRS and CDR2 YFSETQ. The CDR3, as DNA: TGCGCCAGCAGCTCCACGGGACAGGGAAAGACCCAGTACTTC. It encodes CASSSTGQGKTQYF.

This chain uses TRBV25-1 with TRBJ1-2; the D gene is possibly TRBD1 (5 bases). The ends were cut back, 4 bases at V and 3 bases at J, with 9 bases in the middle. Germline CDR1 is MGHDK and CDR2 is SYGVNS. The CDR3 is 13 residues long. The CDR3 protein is CASSAPGDYGYTF. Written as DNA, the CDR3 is TGTGCCAGCAGTGCGCCGGGGGACTATGGCTACACCTTC.

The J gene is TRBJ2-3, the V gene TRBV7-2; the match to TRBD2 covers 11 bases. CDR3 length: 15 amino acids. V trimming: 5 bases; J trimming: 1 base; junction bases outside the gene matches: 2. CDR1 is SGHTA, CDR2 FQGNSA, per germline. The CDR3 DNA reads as TGTGCCAGCAGCGTTAGCGGGGGGGGCACAGATACGCAGTATTTT. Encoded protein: CASSVSGGGTDTQYF.

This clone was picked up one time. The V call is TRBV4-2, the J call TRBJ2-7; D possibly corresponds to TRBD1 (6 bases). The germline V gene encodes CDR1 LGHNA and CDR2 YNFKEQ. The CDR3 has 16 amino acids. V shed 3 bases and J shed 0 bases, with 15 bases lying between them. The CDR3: CASSHFAGQRSYEQYF. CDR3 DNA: TGTGCCAGCAGCCATTTCGCAGGACAGCGCTCCTACGAGCAGTACTTC.

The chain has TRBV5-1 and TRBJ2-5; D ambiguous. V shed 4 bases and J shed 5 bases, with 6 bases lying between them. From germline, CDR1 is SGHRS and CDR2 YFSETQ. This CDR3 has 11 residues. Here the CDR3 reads CASSATETQYF. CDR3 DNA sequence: TGCGCCAGCAGCGCAACTGAGACCCAGTACTTC.

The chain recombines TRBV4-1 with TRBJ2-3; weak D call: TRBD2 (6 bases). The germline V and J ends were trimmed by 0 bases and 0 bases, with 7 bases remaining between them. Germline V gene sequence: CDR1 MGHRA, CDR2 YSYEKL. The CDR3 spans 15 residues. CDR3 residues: CASSQEGLSTDTQYF. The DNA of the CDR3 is TGCGCCAGCAGCCAAGAGGGACTCAGCACAGATACGCAGTATTTT.

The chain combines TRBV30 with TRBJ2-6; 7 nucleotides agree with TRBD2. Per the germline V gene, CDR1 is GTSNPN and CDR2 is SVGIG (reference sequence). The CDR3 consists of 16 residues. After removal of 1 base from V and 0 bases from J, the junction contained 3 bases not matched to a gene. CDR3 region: CAWSEGRGSGANVLTF. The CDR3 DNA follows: TGTGCCTGGAGTGAGGGGAGGGGCTCTGGGGCCAACGTCCTGACTTTC.

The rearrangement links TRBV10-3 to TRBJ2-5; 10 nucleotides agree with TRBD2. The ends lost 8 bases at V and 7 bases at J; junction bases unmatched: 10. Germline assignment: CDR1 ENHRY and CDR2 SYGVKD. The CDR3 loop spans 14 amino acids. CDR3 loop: CAIRLAGALGTQYF. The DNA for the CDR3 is TGTGCCATCCGGCTAGCGGGAGCTTTGGGGACCCAGTACTTC.

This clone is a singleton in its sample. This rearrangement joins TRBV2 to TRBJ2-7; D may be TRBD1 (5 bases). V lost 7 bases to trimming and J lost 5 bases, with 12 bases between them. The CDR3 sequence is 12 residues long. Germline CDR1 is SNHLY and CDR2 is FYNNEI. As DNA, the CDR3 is TGTGCCAGCACTCGAGACAGTCACGAGCAGTACTTC. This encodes CASTRDSHEQYF.

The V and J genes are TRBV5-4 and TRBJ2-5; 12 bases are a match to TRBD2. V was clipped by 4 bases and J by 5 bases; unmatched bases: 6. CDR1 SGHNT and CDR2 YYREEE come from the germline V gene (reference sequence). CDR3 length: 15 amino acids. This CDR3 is CASSRGLAGTETQYF. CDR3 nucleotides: TGTGCCAGCAGCCGAGGACTAGCGGGAACGGAGACCCAGTACTTC.

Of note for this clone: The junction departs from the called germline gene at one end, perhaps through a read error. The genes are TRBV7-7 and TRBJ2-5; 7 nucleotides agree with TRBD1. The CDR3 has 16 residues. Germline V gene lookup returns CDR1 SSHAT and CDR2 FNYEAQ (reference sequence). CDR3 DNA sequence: TGTACCAGCAGTCAGTCAGAGGGTAGGGGGCTGGAGACCCAGTACTTC. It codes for CTSSQSEGRGLETQYF.